This entry is about one TCR beta chain. These data originate in a study of blood T cell repertoires in COVID-19. Authors' methods: Estimation of nucleated cell counts relied on the amplification of reference gene primers. The method was immunoSEQ multiplex PCR; TCRdb's version includes in-frame clones alone and lacks a portion of them. From that table come the V and J calls and clone size; the DNA was used to work out D and trimming. In the table there are about 99,000 clones, roughly 90% of which are singletons. After removal of 2 bases from V and 3 bases from J, the junction contained 4 bases not matched to a gene. Germline V lookup: CDR1 LGHDT, CDR2 YNNKEL (reference sequence). The CDR3 has 15 residues.

The sequence came from a woman of 80 years or more in a cohort sampled during active COVID-19. V and J are TRBV3-1 (or the pseudogene TRBV3-2) and TRBJ1-5; 7 bases fit TRBD1. What was sequenced was peripheral blood. The CDR3 protein is CASSQTDRDNQPQHF. The CDR3 region has the DNA TGTGCCAGCAGCCAAACCGACAGGGACAATCAGCCCCAGCATTTT.